This T cell receptor beta chain originates from a study of technical replicates of blood from a few donors. The table came from immunoSEQ multiplex PCR; TCRdb's copy has only in-frame clones and leaves some out. The sample consists of around 76,000 clones, roughly 98% of them appearing once. The CDR3 totals 12 residues. Germline CDR1 is ENHRY and CDR2 is SYGVKD. Trimming removed 8 bases from V and 0 bases from J, with 8 bases in between. The receptor's source is a human donor in good health. The specimen sequenced was T cells isolated from PBMCs. The chain recombines TRBV10-3 with TRBJ2-7; no reliable D call. CDR3: CAIQDSSYEQYF. The CDR3 DNA reads TGTGCCATCCAAGACTCCTCCTACGAGCAGTACTTC.